Listed here is a single TCR beta chain. The antigen is undetermined. V lost 2 bases to trimming and J lost 7 bases, with 19 bases between them. Germline CDR1 and CDR2: SGHDT and YYEEEE. The CDR3 loop spans 15 amino acids. Unique molecular identifiers were incorporated into the prepared TCRbeta library. TCRdb called the PCR reads again in MiXCR, with one record for every CDR3 protein. The repertoire holds about 200,000 distinct CDR3 sequences, with about 8.2% as singletons. The data were taken from a study of T-cell reconstitution after alpha-beta-depleted transplantation in children. Findings and limits, study-wide: Two months or so post-transplant, alpha-beta T cells reportedly derived from several hundred expanded graft clones. Several patients had high TCRbeta diversity at day 60; it came from surviving recipient T cells and thymic progenitors. T cells produced anew were the main source of T-cell counts and diversity one year after transplant.

Sequences were derived from PBMCs, mostly from graft donor cells, sampled 360 days after TCRalphabeta/CD19-depleted stem cell transplant. The chain couples TRBV5-6 to TRBJ2-7; D is uncertain. The clonotype originates from a male patient under 10 years old who had a stem cell transplant for acute myeloid leukemia, so the T cells may come from the graft donor. The CDR3 region has the DNA TGTGCCAGCAGCTTCTTATATCGACCGCTTGGGGAGCAGTACTTC. It codes for CASSFLYRPLGEQYF.